This entry concerns a single T cell receptor (beta chain). As yet, its antigen is unknown. These data originate in a study of naive and memory T cell subsets. Overall study results and limits: Naive and memory repertoire findings lacked a ground truth for validation. Clonotypes here are unpaired alpha or beta chain sequences. Naive repertoires, especially CD8, held a few larger clonotypes, possibly memory cells re-expressing CD45RA. TCR counts from RNA may reflect activation-linked expression changes.

Both TRBC1 and TRBC2 were covered by a beta constant-region primer of two equimolar oligonucleotides. The ligated cDNA underwent four PCR rounds using SP2 and nested alpha and beta constant-region primers. TCRdb re-called the UMI-ligation and nested PCR reads with MiXCR, one entry per CDR3 protein. The sample lists over 130,000 distinct CDR3 sequences; roughly a fifth were seen once. The TCR sequence derives from a human donor in good health. The material sequenced was naive CD8+ T cells from blood.

Here the CDR3 reads CASSYSGLKTQYF. The CDR3 region has the DNA TGTGCCAGCAGTTACTCAGGGCTAAAGACCCAGTACTTC. V is TRBV6-2 or TRBV6-3 and J is TRBJ2-5, with no clear D. Trimming pared 0 bases from V and 6 bases from J, leaving 8 bases between. This CDR3 contains 13 residues. Germline V gives CDR1 MNHEY, CDR2 SVGEGT.